This is a list of T cell receptor beta chains from one sample in a study of blood T cell repertoires in COVID-19. Here immunoSEQ multiplex PCR was the method, and the copy in TCRdb shows in-frame clones only, minus some. Found here are roughly 250,000 clones, approximately 82% of them singletons; the top ten hold more than 4.5%. Specimen: peripheral blood. Every receptor here comes from a woman aged 80 or over with active or convalescent COVID-19. Both conserved end residues are part of each CDR3. The D gene is left open where the match is weak. A row's size may be missing; if present it is once, few, many or a size class.

v_gene	j_gene	abundance	d_gene	CDR3nt	CDR3aa
TRBV18	TRBJ1-5	NA	NA	TGTGCCAGCTCCCCCTCGATACAGATAAATCAGCCCCAGCATTTT	CASSPSIQINQPQHF
TRBV3-1/TRBV3-2	TRBJ1-1	NA	NA	TGTGCCAGCAGCCAAGTTGAGGGTCTGGCCCCTGAAGCTTTCTTT	CASSQVEGLAPEAFF
TRBV18	TRBJ1-1	NA	NA	TGTGCCAGCTCACCACCGTCCCCAGGGGAGAACACTGAAGCTTTCTTT	CASSPPSPGENTEAFF
TRBV24-1	TRBJ1-2	NA	NA	TGTGCCACCAGTAGTGGCACGGGCTACACCTTC	CATSSGTGYTF
TRBV28	TRBJ2-7	NA	NA	TGTGCCAGCAGTTTCGGAGGATCTTCCTACGAGCAGTACTTC	CASSFGGSSYEQYF
TRBV9	TRBJ1-1	NA	NA	TGTGCCAGCAGCTTGACAGGTCGGAACACTGAAGCTTTCTTT	CASSLTGRNTEAFF
TRBV7-2	TRBJ2-4	NA	NA	TGTGCCAGCAGCCCCGGACTAGCCAAAAACATTCAGTACTTC	CASSPGLAKNIQYF
TRBV6-5	TRBJ2-1	few	NA	TGTGCCAGCACGGAGGCTCCGGGTAGGGATGAGCAGTTCTTC	CASTEAPGRDEQFF
TRBV27	TRBJ1-1	few	NA	TGTGCCAGCAGTTTAAGAAGAGACACTGAAGCTTTCTTT	CASSLRRDTEAFF
TRBV19	TRBJ1-2	once	NA	TGTGCCAGTAGGCCAGGGAACTATGGCTACACCTTC	CASRPGNYGYTF
TRBV9	TRBJ1-3	few	NA	TGTGCCAGCAGCGTAGGGTCGGTCCCCGGAAACACCATATATTTT	CASSVGSVPGNTIYF
TRBV2	TRBJ2-1	NA	NA	TGTGCCAGCAGTGAAATTACTACTAGTGATGAGCAGTTCTTC	CASSEITTSDEQFF
TRBV27	TRBJ2-2	NA	NA	TGTGCCAGCAGTGGCGGGGTTTCCCTGCGGACCGGGGAGCTGTTTTTT	CASSGGVSLRTGELFF
TRBV27	TRBJ1-1	NA	NA	TGTGCCAGCAGTTTATCCCTCCTGGGGGGGACTGAAGCTTTCTTT	CASSLSLLGGTEAFF
TRBV5-8	TRBJ2-1	NA	NA	TGTGCCAGCAGCTTTAATTTACGCCAGGACAATGAGCAGTTCTTC	CASSFNLRQDNEQFF
TRBV28	TRBJ2-7	NA	NA	TGTGCCAGCAGGGAGGGACAGCTCAAGGTGCAGTACTTC	CASREGQLKVQYF
TRBV7-8	TRBJ2-2	NA	NA	TGTGCCAGCAGCTTAGATCACGTGGCATCGGGCACCGGGGAGCTGTTTTTT	CASSLDHVASGTGELFF
TRBV7-9	TRBJ1-2	NA	TRBD1	TGTGCCAGCAGCTTAGGTCAGGGGGCTCGGTATGGCTACACCTTC	CASSLGQGARYGYTF
TRBV24-1	TRBJ2-2	NA	TRBD1	TGTGCCACCAGTGACCTACTGACAGGGGGCGTGAGTACCGGGGAGCTGTTTTTT	CATSDLLTGGVSTGELFF
TRBV28	TRBJ2-7	NA	TRBD2	TGTGCCAGCAGTTCATTGGGATTAGCGGGGATCTCCTACGAGCAGTACTTC	CASSSLGLAGISYEQYF
TRBV7-9	TRBJ2-1	NA	TRBD2	TGTGCCAGCAGACTAGCGGGGGAGGAGTTCTTC	CASRLAGEEFF
TRBV4-1	TRBJ2-5	once	TRBD1	TGCGCCAGCAGCCAAGCCGGACAGGAAGAGACCCAGTACTTC	CASSQAGQEETQYF
TRBV5-1	TRBJ1-1	NA	TRBD1	TGCGCCAGCCGCACTACAGGGGAGGCCACTGAAGCTTTCTTT	CASRTTGEATEAFF
TRBV5-4	TRBJ2-1	NA	TRBD2	TGTGCCAGCATGCCGCGTTCTAGCGGTAAGAGCTCCTACAATGAGCAGTTCTTC	CASMPRSSGKSSYNEQFF
TRBV5-1	TRBJ1-1	NA	NA	TGCGCCAGCAGCTTGGCCGCAGGGTTGAACACTGAAGCTTTCTTT	CASSLAAGLNTEAFF
TRBV28	TRBJ1-2	NA	NA	TGTGCCAGCAGTTTATCTGGACACCGTTTTGGCTACACCTTC	CASSLSGHRFGYTF
TRBV29-1	TRBJ1-1	NA	NA	TGCAGCGTTGTCGGCCAGGCTGAAGCTTTCTTT	CSVVGQAEAFF
TRBV7-9	TRBJ2-2	NA	TRBD2	TGTGCCAGCAGCACTGGGACTAGCGGGGGGTTTTACACCGGGGAGCTGTTTTTT	CASSTGTSGGFYTGELFF
TRBV3-1/TRBV3-2	TRBJ2-7	once	TRBD2	TGTGCCAGCAGCCAAGAAAGGTTAGCGGGACTTGTTGACGAGCAGTACTTC	CASSQERLAGLVDEQYF
TRBV7-2	TRBJ1-2	few	NA	TGTGCCAGCCGAAGAAACCAGGGGTACTATGGCTACACCTTC	CASRRNQGYYGYTF
TRBV21-1	TRBJ1-5	once	NA	TGTGCCAGCAGCTCTATCCCCCCCCTTCAGCCCCAGCATTTT	CASSSIPPLQPQHF
TRBV20-1	TRBJ2-5	NA	NA	TGCAGTGCTAGTACCGGGGGTACCCAGTACTTC	CSASTGGTQYF
TRBV2	TRBJ2-3	NA	NA	TGTGCCAGCAGTGCGTCTACAGATACGCAGTATTTT	CASSASTDTQYF
TRBV5-1	TRBJ1-1	NA	NA	TGCGCCAGCAGCCCCACAGCCGCGAACACTGAAGCTTTCTTT	CASSPTAANTEAFF
TRBV10-3	TRBJ2-1	NA	TRBD2	TGTGCCATCAGCCGGACTAGCGGGGGGGCGTACAATGAGCAGTTCTTC	CAISRTSGGAYNEQFF
TRBV27	TRBJ1-4	NA	NA	TGTGCCAGCAGTTTAAACAGGGATGAAAAACTGTTTTTT	CASSLNRDEKLFF
TRBV19	TRBJ1-4	NA	NA	TGTGCCAGTAGTATTTCGCGTCTTACTAATGAAAAACTGTTTTTT	CASSISRLTNEKLFF
TRBV7-9	TRBJ2-7	once	TRBD2	TGTGCCAGCAGCGTTAGCGGGAGGGGGGGCGAGCAGTACTTC	CASSVSGRGGEQYF
TRBV28	TRBJ1-2	NA	NA	TGTGCCAGCAGTCCCGGACAGTTCTATGGCTACACCTTC	CASSPGQFYGYTF
TRBV27	TRBJ1-2	NA	TRBD1	TGTGCCAGCAGTTTATCGTCTCTAGGCAGGGACAGTGGCTACACCTTC	CASSLSSLGRDSGYTF
TRBV20-1	TRBJ1-1	NA	NA	TGCAGTGCTATTCGAGGAACTGAAGCTTTCTTT	CSAIRGTEAFF
TRBV15	TRBJ2-1	NA	NA	TGTGCCACCAGCAGAGCAGAACCGGGGTACAATGAGCAGTTCTTC	CATSRAEPGYNEQFF